The 28 T cell receptor beta chains given below trace back to one sample, sequenced in a study of cytomegalovirus exposure and HLA in healthy donors. The PCR employed 60 Vbeta primers together with 13 Jbeta primers. TCRdb's copy holds only in-frame clones and misses some; the assay was immunoSEQ multiplex PCR. The table has 100,000 or so clones, around 79% seen once. Source material: PBMCs. All receptors derive from a woman in her 40s in good health and CMV-seronegative.

The chain couples TRBV7-3 to TRBJ2-7, with 12 positions matching TRBD2. There are 14 residues in the CDR3. The germline V gene has CDR1 SGHTA and CDR2 FQGTGA. With V trimmed by 5 bases and J by 4 bases, 3 bases remained unmatched. The CDR3: CASSPTSGGYEQYF. In nucleotides, the CDR3 is TGTGCCAGCAGCCCCACTAGCGGGGGGTACGAGCAGTACTTC.

In its sample, this clone was seen a few times. This chain joins TRBV5-1 and TRBJ2-7; 10 bases are a match to TRBD2. V lost 4 bases and J lost 4; bases outside the gene matches: 11. This CDR3 is built from 16 residues. Germline CDR1 SGHRS, CDR2 YFSETQ. Written as DNA, the CDR3 is TGCGCCAGCAGCCCTTCCCCTAGCGGGAGTTGGTACGAGCAGTACTTC. Translated: CASSPSPSGSWYEQYF.

This sequence joins TRBV18 and TRBJ1-4; D perhaps matches TRBD1 (5 bases). Germline lookup yields CDR1 KGHSH and CDR2 LQKENI. The CDR3 runs to 13 residues. Trimming removed 1 base at V and 6 bases at J, with 6 bases between. In DNA form, the CDR3 reads TGTGCCAGCTCACCACGGGGGGATGAAAAACTGTTTTTT. Protein: CASSPRGDEKLFF.

The chain uses TRBV28 and TRBJ2-5; TRBD2 matches at 8 bases. This CDR3 spans 16 amino acids. Per germline, CDR1 MDHEN and CDR2 SYDVKM. The ends lost 2 bases at V and 5 bases at J; junction bases unmatched: 10. Written as DNA, the CDR3 is TGTGCCAGCAGTTTAACCCTCCTAGCGGGCCGGGAGACCCAGTACTTC. Its translation is CASSLTLLAGRETQYF.

This clone was detected only a few times. The chain has TRBV5-4 and TRBJ2-2; TRBD1 might be the D (6 bases). Germline lookup yields CDR1 SGHNT and CDR2 YYREEE (reference sequence). With 4 bases removed from V and 0 bases from J, the gap between germline ends came to 13 bases. The CDR3 has 16 residues. In DNA form, the CDR3 reads TGTGCCAGCAGCCCCCCGACAGGATCGAACACCGGGGAGCTGTTTTTT. This encodes CASSPPTGSNTGELFF.

The chain is built from TRBV27 and TRBJ1-1; D is ambiguous. V lost 8 bases and J 10 bases, leaving 26 bases between the germline ends. CDR1 and CDR2 from the germline V gene are MNHEY and SMNVEV (reference sequence). The length of the CDR3 is 15 residues. CDR3 sequence (DNA): TGTGCCAGCGTTACTTTTGGCGGGGTTGGGTTTGGAGCTTTCTTT. Translation gives CASVTFGGVGFGAFF.

This clone has only one observation. The chain has TRBV5-1 and TRBJ2-2, with a tentative D call TRBD1 (5 bases). Germline CDR1 is SGHRS and CDR2 is YFSETQ. The ends were cut back, 1 base at V and 3 bases at J, with 10 bases in the middle. The CDR3 is 15 residues long. DNA of the CDR3: TGCGCCAGCAGCTTGTTGGCCAGGGACACCGGGGAGCTGTTTTTT. It yields the protein CASSLLARDTGELFF.

CDR3 loop: CSSDRGNTEAFF. The CDR3 DNA reads TGCAGCTCCGACAGGGGGAACACTGAAGCTTTCTTT. The chain couples TRBV29-1 to TRBJ1-1, with 8 bases matching TRBD1. This CDR3 is 12 amino acids long. The trim removed 8 bases at V and 1 base at J, leaving 3 bases unmatched. Germline CDR1 is SQVTM and CDR2 is ANQGSEA.

The chain has TRBV4-2 and TRBJ1-5; the D gene is possibly TRBD1 (6 bases). The germline V gene encodes CDR1 LGHNA and CDR2 YNFKEQ. The CDR3 contains 15 residues. Deletions cut 1 base from V and 1 base from J, with 8 bases between. The CDR3 is CASSQVDRSNQPQHF. CDR3 in DNA: TGTGCCAGCAGCCAAGTGGACAGAAGCAATCAGCCCCAGCATTTT.

In its sample, this clone was seen a few times. The chain recombines TRBV12-2 with TRBJ2-7; no check of the table's D call, TRBD2, against the DNA was made. TRBV12-2 is a pseudogene locus. The CDR3 contains 17 residues. CDR3 DNA: TGTGCAAGTCGCTTCTTCCGACTAGCGGGAGACTCCTACGAGCAGTACTTC. Encoded protein: CASRFFRLAGDSYEQYF.

This clone came up a few times. The CDR3 nucleotides read TGTGCCAGCAAGGCAGGAAGTTCACCCCTCCACTTT. Translating it yields CASKAGSSPLHF. The V and J genes are TRBV2 and TRBJ1-6; D unresolved. CDR1 SNHLY and CDR2 FYNNEI come from the germline V gene. This CDR3 comprises 12 residues. Trimming took 7 bases from V and 9 from J, leaving 10 bases between them.

The V call is TRBV6-5, the J call TRBJ2-7, with 12 bases aligning to TRBD1. This CDR3 spans 13 amino acids. The ends lost 5 bases at V and 6 bases at J; junction bases unmatched: 2. Germline V gene sequence: CDR1 MNHEY, CDR2 SVGAGI. The CDR3 DNA follows: TGTGCCAGCAGTCGGGACAGGGGGCCCGAGCAGTACTTC. This translates into CASSRDRGPEQYF.

The J gene is TRBJ2-7, the V gene TRBV28, with 10 bases lining up with TRBD2. Germline V gives CDR1 MDHEN, CDR2 SYDVKM. With V trimmed by 6 bases and J by 2 bases, 7 bases remained unmatched. The CDR3 runs to 15 residues. CDR3: CASRAGTSVTYEQYF. In DNA form, the CDR3 reads TGTGCCAGCAGGGCCGGGACTAGCGTTACCTACGAGCAGTACTTC.

The chain combines TRBV7-3 with TRBJ2-1, with D perhaps matching TRBD2 (6 bases). The CDR3 is 15 residues long. CDR1 is SGHTA, CDR2 FQGTGA, per germline. V was shortened by 5 bases and J by 0 bases, with 11 bases between the two germline ends. The CDR3 DNA follows: TGTGCCAGCAGCCCCGGGGGAAGCTCCTACAATGAGCAGTTCTTC. Encoded protein: CASSPGGSSYNEQFF.

This chain links TRBV9 with TRBJ2-7, with TRBD2 identical over 8 bases. CDR1 and CDR2 (germline): SGDLS, YYNGEE. The CDR3 extends over 17 amino acids. V was pared by 3 bases and J by 6 bases, with 17 bases of the junction left unmatched. CDR3 sequence: CASSEASLGAGVPEQYF. The CDR3 DNA sequence: TGTGCCAGCAGCGAGGCTTCCCTGGGAGCGGGAGTGCCCGAGCAGTACTTC.

This chain links TRBV19 with TRBJ2-2, with 9 positions matching TRBD2. CDR3 size: 20 residues. Germline CDR1 LNHDA, CDR2 SQIVND (reference sequence). V shed 6 bases, J shed 1 base, and the junction held 18 bases outside the gene matches. The CDR3: CASSLEREANPFWNTGELFF. The CDR3 DNA sequence: TGTGCCAGTAGCCTTGAGCGGGAGGCCAACCCTTTCTGGAACACCGGGGAGCTGTTTTTT.

This clone turned up a few times. The V call is TRBV6-1, the J call TRBJ1-1; 8 bases fit TRBD1. This CDR3 has 14 amino acids. Germline loops: CDR1 MNHNS, CDR2 SASEGT. V gave up 7 bases and J gave up 4 bases; unmatched junction bases: 8. The CDR3 DNA is TGTGCCAGCACTGCCGACAGGGGCGCCACTGAAGCTTTCTTT. Translating it yields CASTADRGATEAFF.

DNA of the CDR3: TGTGCCAGCAGCTTGGGACTAGCGGGAGAGGAGACCCAGTACTTC. Protein sequence: CASSLGLAGEETQYF. The chain carries TRBV5-5 and TRBJ2-5; 12 nucleotides align to TRBD2. V lost 0 bases and J lost 5; bases outside the gene matches: 2. The CDR3 consists of 15 residues. Per the germline V gene, CDR1 is SGHKS and CDR2 is YYEKEE (reference sequence). The full variable domain, completed using reference TRBV5-5 and TRBJ2-5, is DAGVTQSPTHLIKTRGQQVTLRCSPISGHKSVSWYQQVLGQGPQFIFQYYEKEERGRGNFPDRFSARQFPNYSSELNVNALLLGDSALYLCASSLGLAGEETQYFGPGTRLLVL.

This clone was counted once. The genes are TRBV19 and TRBJ1-1; D ambiguous. With 3 bases removed from V and 10 bases from J, the gap between germline ends came to 15 bases. The germline V gene has CDR1 LNHDA and CDR2 SQIVND (reference sequence). The CDR3 has 13 residues. This chain's CDR3 is CASSIYVESGAFF. CDR3 nucleotides: TGTGCCAGTAGTATCTATGTGGAGTCCGGAGCTTTCTTT.

The genes are TRBV18 and TRBJ2-7; the D is unclear. Germline assignment: CDR1 KGHSH and CDR2 LQKENI. CDR3 size: 15 residues. Trimming removed 2 bases at V and 6 bases at J, with 17 bases between. CDR3 protein: CASSPEGVRQTEQYF. CDR3 nucleotide sequence: TGTGCCAGCTCACCAGAAGGCGTACGACAAACCGAGCAGTACTTC.

This clone was detected once. V usage is TRBV29-1 and J usage is TRBJ2-5; TRBD1 matches at 8 bases. The germline CDR1 and CDR2 sequences are SQVTM and ANQGSEA. The CDR3 consists of 14 residues. Trimming cost V 3 bases and J 2 bases; bases outside gene matches: 5. As DNA, the CDR3 is TGCAGCGTTGAGCAGGGGGCTCGGCAAGAGACCCAGTACTTC. Translation gives CSVEQGARQETQYF.

The chain is built from TRBV4-3 and TRBJ2-5; weak D call: TRBD2 (6 bases). Trimming shortened V by 1 base and J by 7 bases, and 19 bases separated the two germline ends. Looked up from germline, CDR1 is LGHNA and CDR2 is YSLEER. The CDR3 loop spans 16 amino acids. CDR3 region: CASSQARGTLSGTQYF. As DNA, the CDR3 is TGCGCCAGCAGCCAAGCACGGGGGACTCTCTCGGGGACCCAGTACTTC.

This chain joins TRBV27 and TRBJ1-1; weak D call: TRBD1 (5 bases). Germline lookup yields CDR1 MNHEY and CDR2 SMNVEV (reference sequence). This CDR3 contains 16 residues. V dropped 0 bases and J dropped 2 bases, with 13 bases sitting between them. As DNA, the CDR3 is TGTGCCAGCAGTTTATCGAAAGCAGGGTTAAACACTGAAGCTTTCTTT. Protein sequence: CASSLSKAGLNTEAFF.

The chain is built from TRBV7-2 and TRBJ1-5; a possible D gene is TRBD1 (5 bases). The CDR3 covers 14 residues. The V gene's germline CDR1 is SGHTA and CDR2 FQGNSA. V lost 4 bases and J 8 bases, leaving 15 bases between the germline ends. CDR3 region: CASSSRQSPEPQHF. CDR3 nucleotides: TGTGCCAGCAGCTCAAGACAGAGCCCCGAGCCCCAGCATTTT.

This chain connects TRBV2 to TRBJ2-2; the match to TRBD1 covers 10 bases. Germline CDR1 reads SNHLY; CDR2 reads FYNNEI. With 6 bases clipped from V and 5 bases from J, the junction kept 6 bases outside the gene matches. This CDR3 is 15 amino acids long. The chain's CDR3 is CASRGGQGLTGELFF. The CDR3 region has the DNA TGTGCCAGCAGGGGGGGACAGGGGCTGACCGGGGAGCTGTTTTTT.

The CDR3 DNA is TGTGCCAGTAGGGGCAGGGGGCCCAATGAGCAGTTCTTC. Translated: CASRGRGPNEQFF. V is TRBV6-1 and J is TRBJ2-1, with 8 nucleotides matching TRBD1. The V and J ends lost 9 bases and 6 bases, in that order; junction bases with no gene match: 7. The CDR3 totals 13 residues. Germline CDR1 and CDR2: MNHNS and SASEGT.

This chain joins TRBV7-9 and TRBJ1-1; D is possibly TRBD1 (5 bases). V gave up 5 bases and J gave up 4 bases, with 14 bases separating them. This CDR3 has 14 residues. The germline V gene encodes CDR1 SEHNR and CDR2 FQNEAQ (reference sequence). CDR3 nucleotides: TGTGCCAGCAGCCCACAGGCTTTGGTCACTGAAGCTTTCTTT. This codes for CASSPQALVTEAFF.

This rearrangement joins TRBV6-6 to TRBJ2-3; D remains unclear. The V end was cut by 2 bases, the J end by 0 bases, with 9 bases between. The CDR3 is made up of 15 amino acids. Germline V gene lookup returns CDR1 MNHNY and CDR2 SVGAGI (reference sequence). The CDR3 spells CASSYLSPSTDTQYF. In DNA, the CDR3 is TGTGCCAGCAGTTACCTTTCCCCTAGCACAGATACGCAGTATTTT.